Here is one T cell receptor (beta chain) with its context. The antigen remains undetermined. Study conclusions and caveats: The TCR gene usage of tumor memory CD4+ T cells clustered together with blood and lymph node memory CD4+ cells and with lymph node naive CD4+ cells. Greatest tumor Treg TCR overlap was with tumor naive CD4+ cells.

One entry per CDR3 protein results from TCRdb running MiXCR on the 5' RACE reads. The table records about 57,000 distinct CDR3 sequences, roughly 28% of them present only once. The junction had 5 bases not matched to a gene; V was cut back by 0 bases and J by 4 bases. The CDR3 has 16 amino acids. Looked up from germline, CDR1 is SGHRS and CDR2 is YFSETQ. Material for sequencing was tumor-infiltrating memory CD4+ T cells sorted from the breast tumor. Stated subset: memory CD4+ T cells, CD4+CD45RO+CD25-. This chain uses TRBV5-1 with TRBJ2-1; TRBD2 aligns across 9 bases. The sequence was collected from a female donor with breast cancer. Written as DNA, the CDR3 is TGCGCCAGCAGCTTGGCCTCTAGCGGGGTTTACAATGAGCAGTTCTTC. It codes for CASSLASSGVYNEQFF.